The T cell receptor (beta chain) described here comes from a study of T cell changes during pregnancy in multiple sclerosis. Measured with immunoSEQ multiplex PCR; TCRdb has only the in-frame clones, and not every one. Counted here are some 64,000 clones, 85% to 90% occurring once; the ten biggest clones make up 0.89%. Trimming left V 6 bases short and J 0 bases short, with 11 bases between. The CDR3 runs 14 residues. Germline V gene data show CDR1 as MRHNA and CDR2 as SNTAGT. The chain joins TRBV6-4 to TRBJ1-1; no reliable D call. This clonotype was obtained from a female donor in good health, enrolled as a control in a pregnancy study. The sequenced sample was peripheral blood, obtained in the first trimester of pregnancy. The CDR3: CASRKTSMNTEAFF. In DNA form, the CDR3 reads TGTGCCAGCAGAAAGACATCCATGAACACTGAAGCTTTCTTT.